This T cell receptor (beta chain) was found in a study of sequential checkpoint blockade in melanoma. At the level of the study: Randomization was 1:1 between first-line nivolumab→ipilimumab and ipilimumab→nivolumab. Both treatment sequences were followed by maintenance nivolumab. DNA from 90 to 100 pretreatment tumor samples underwent TCRβ immunosequencing. After nivolumab or ipilimumab alone, roughly 20 patients had week-13 rebiopsies.

The repertoire was sequenced with immunoSEQ multiplex PCR; TCRdb's copy has only in-frame clones and lacks some. The sample lists 3,000 to 4,000 clones; roughly 25% were seen once. The length of the CDR3 is 16 residues. With 5 bases clipped from V and 1 base from J, the junction kept 6 bases outside the gene matches. Germline V CDR1 and CDR2: SGHNT, YENEEA. Treatment: randomized to nivolumab then ipilimumab (arm A) or the reverse (arm B). Sequencing used tumor tissue (inferred from file names), obtained from a patient given nivolumab and ipilimumab in sequence. The source of this sequence is a human donor with melanoma. The chain employs TRBV11-3 and TRBJ2-2; 8 positions match TRBD2. CDR3 DNA: TGTGCCAGCAGCCCCAGCGGGGGAGGGAACACCGGGGAGCTGTTTTTT. Residues: CASSPSGGGNTGELFF.